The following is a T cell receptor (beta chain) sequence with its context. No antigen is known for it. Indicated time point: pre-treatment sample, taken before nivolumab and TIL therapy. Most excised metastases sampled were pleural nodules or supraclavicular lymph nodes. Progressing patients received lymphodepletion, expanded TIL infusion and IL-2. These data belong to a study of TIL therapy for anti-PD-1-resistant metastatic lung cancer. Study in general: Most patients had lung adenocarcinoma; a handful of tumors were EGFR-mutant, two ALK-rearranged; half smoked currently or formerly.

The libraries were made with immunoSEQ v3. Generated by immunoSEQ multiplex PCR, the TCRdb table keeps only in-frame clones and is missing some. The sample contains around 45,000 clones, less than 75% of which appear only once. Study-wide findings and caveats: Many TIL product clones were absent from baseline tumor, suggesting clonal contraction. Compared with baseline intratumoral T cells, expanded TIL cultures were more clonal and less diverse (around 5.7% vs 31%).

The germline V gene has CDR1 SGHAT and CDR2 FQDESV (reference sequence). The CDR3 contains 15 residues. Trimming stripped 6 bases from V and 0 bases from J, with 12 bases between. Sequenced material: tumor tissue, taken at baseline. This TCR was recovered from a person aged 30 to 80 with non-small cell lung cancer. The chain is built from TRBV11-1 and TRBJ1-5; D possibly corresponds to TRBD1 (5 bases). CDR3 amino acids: CASSRDGYSNQPQHF. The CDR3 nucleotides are TGTGCCAGCAGTCGGGACGGGTATAGCAATCAGCCCCAGCATTTT.